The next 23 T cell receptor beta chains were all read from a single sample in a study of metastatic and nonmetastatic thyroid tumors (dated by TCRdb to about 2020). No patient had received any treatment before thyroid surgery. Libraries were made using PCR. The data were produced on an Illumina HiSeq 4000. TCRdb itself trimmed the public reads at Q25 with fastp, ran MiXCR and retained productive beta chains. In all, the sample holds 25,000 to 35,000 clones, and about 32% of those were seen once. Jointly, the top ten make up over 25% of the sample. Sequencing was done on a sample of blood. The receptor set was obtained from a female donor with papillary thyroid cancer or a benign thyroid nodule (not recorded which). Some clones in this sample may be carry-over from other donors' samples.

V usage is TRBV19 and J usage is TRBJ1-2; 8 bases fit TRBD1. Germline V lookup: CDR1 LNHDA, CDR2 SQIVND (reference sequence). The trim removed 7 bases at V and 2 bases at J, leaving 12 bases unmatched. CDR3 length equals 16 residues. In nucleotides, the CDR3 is TGTGCCAGTACACCCGCTAACAGGGGGGAAAACTATGGCTACACCTTC. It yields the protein CASTPANRGENYGYTF.

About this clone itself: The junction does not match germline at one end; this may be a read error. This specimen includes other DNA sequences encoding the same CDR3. CDR3 region: CASSVPRADGELFF. The CDR3 DNA reads TGTGCCAGCAGCGTACCTAGAGCAGACGGCGAGCTTTTTTTT. The chain has TRBV9 and TRBJ2-2; D ambiguous. Looked up from germline, CDR1 is SGDLS and CDR2 is YYNGEE. CDR3 length: 14 residues.

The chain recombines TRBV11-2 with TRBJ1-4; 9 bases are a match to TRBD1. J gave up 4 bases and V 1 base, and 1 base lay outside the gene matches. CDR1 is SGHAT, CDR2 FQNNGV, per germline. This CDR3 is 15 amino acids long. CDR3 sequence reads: CASSLGDRDNEKLFF. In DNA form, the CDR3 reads TGTGCCAGCAGCTTAGGGGACAGGGATAATGAAAAACTGTTTTTT.

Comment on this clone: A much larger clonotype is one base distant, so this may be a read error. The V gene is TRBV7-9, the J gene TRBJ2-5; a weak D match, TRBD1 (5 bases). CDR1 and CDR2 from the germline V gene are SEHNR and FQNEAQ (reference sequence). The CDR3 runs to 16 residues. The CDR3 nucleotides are TGTGCCGGCAGCTTAAGCCGGGTCAGGGATACGGAGACCCAGTACTTC. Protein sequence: CAGSLSRVRDTETQYF.

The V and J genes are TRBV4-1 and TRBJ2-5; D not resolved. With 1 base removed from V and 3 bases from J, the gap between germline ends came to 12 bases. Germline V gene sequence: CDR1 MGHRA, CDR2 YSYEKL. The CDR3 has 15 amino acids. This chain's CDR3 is CASSQVDITKETQYF. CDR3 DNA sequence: TGCGCCAGCAGCCAAGTAGACATTACAAAAGAGACCCAGTACTTC.

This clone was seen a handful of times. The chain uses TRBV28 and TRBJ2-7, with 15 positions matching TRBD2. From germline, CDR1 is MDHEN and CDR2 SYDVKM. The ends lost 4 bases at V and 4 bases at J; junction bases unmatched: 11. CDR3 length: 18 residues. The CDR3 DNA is TGTGCCAGCAGTTCGCCCGGACTAGCGGGAGGGACCCCGTACGAGCAGTACTTC. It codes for CASSSPGLAGGTPYEQYF. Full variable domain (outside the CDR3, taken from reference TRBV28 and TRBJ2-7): DVKVTQSSRYLVKRTGEKVFLECVQDMDHENMFWYRQDPGLGLRLIYFSYDVKMKEKGDIPEGYSVSREKKERFSLILESASTNQTSMYLCASSSPGLAGGTPYEQYFGPGTRLTVT.

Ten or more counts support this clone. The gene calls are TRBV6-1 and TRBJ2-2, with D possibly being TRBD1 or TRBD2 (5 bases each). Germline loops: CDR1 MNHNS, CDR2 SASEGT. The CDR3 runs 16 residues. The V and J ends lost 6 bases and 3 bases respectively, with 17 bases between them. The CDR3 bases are TGTGCCAGCAGGGGGGTATTACAGACATACACCGGGGAGCTGTTTTTT. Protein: CASRGVLQTYTGELFF.

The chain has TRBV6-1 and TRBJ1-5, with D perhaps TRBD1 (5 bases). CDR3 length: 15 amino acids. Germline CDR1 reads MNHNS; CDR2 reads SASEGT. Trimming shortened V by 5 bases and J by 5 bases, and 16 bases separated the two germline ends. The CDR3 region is CASSRTSGPDQPQHF. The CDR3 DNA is TGTGCCAGCAGTCGAACCTCGGGACCGGATCAGCCCCAGCATTTT.

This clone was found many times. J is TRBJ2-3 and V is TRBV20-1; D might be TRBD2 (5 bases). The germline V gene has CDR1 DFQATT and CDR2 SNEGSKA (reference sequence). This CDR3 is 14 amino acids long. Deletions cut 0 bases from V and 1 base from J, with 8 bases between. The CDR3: CSARDMRGTDTQYF. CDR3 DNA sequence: TGCAGTGCTAGAGATATGCGGGGCACAGATACGCAGTATTTT.

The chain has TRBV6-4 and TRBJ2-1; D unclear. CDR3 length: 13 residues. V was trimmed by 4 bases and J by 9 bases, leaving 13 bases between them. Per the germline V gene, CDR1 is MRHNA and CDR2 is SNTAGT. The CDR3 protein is CASSVMMRSEQFF. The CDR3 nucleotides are TGTGCCAGCAGTGTCATGATGAGGAGTGAGCAGTTCTTC.

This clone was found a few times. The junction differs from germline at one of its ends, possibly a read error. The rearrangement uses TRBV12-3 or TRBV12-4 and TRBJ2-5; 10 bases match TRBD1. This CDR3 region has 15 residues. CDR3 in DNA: TGTGCCAGCAGAGCCTGGACAGGGGGACAAGGGACCCAGTACTTC. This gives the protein CASRAWTGGQGTQYF.

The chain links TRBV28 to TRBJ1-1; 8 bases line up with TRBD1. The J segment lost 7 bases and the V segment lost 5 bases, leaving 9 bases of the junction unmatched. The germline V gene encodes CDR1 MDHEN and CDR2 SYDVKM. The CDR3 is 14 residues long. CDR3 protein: CASSAGQGRNEAFF. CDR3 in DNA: TGTGCCAGCAGTGCCGGACAGGGAAGGAATGAAGCTTTCTTT.

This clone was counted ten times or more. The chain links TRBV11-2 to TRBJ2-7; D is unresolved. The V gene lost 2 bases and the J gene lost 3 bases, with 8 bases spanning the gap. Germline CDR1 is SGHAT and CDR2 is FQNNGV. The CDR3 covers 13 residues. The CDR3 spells CASSLMELYEQYF. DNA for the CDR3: TGTGCCAGCAGCTTAATGGAGCTCTACGAGCAGTACTTC. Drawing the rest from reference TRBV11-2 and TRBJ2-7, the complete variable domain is EAGVAQSPRYKIIEKRQSVAFWCNPISGHATLYWYQQILGQGPKLLIQFQNNGVVDDSQLPKDRFSAERLKGVDSTLKIQPAKLEDSAVYLCASSLMELYEQYFGPGTRLTVT.

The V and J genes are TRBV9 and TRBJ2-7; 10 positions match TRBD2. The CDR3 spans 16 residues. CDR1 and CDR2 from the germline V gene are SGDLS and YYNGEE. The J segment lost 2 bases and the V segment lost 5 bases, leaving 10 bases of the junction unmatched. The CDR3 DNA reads TGTGCCAGCAGTTTCTCTACTAGCGGGACACCCTACGAGCAGTACTTC. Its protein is CASSFSTSGTPYEQYF.

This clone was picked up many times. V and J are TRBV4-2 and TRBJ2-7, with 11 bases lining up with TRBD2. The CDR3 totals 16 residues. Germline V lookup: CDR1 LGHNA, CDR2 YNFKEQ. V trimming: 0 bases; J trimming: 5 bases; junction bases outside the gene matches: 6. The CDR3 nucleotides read TGTGCCAGCAGCCAAGAAACTAGCGGGAGTTTCCACGAGCAGTACTTC. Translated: CASSQETSGSFHEQYF.

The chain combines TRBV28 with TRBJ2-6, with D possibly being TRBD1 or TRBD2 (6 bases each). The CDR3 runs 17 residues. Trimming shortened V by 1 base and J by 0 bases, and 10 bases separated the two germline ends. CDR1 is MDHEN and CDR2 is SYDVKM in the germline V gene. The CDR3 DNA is TGTGCCAGCAGTTTATTGAGGGGGGTCTCTGGGGCCAACGTCCTGACTTTC. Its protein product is CASSLLRGVSGANVLTF.

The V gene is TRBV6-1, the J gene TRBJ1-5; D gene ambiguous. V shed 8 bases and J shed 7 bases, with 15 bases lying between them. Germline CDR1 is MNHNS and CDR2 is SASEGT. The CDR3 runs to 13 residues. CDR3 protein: CASEVIAVQPQHF. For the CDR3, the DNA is TGTGCCAGCGAGGTCATAGCAGTGCAGCCCCAGCATTTT.

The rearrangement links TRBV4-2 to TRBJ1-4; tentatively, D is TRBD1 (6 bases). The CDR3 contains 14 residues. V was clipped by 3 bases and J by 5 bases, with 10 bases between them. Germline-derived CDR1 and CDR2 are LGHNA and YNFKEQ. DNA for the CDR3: TGTGCCAGCAGCCATACAGGGCTGAATGAAAAACTGTTTTTT. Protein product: CASSHTGLNEKLFF.

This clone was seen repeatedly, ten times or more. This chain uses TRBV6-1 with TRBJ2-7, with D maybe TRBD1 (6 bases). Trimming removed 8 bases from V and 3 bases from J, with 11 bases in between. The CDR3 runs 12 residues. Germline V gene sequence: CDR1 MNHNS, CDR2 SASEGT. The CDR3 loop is CASGQSGYEQYF. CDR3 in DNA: TGTGCCAGCGGACAGTCAGGCTACGAGCAGTACTTC.

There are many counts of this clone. The CDR3 spells CASSWADREDYGYTF. In nucleotides, the CDR3 is TGTGCCAGCAGCTGGGCGGACAGGGAAGACTATGGCTACACCTTC. The chain couples TRBV7-3 to TRBJ1-2; 8 positions match TRBD1. CDR3 length: 15 residues. Trimming at V came to 4 bases and at J to 3 bases, leaving 7 bases not matched to a gene. Looked up from germline, CDR1 is SGHTA and CDR2 is FQGTGA.

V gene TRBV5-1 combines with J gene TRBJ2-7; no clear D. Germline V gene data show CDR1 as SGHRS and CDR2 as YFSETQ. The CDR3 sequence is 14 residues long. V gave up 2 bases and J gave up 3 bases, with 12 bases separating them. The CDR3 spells CASSFSLFVYEQYF. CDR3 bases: TGCGCCAGCAGCTTCTCTTTGTTTGTCTACGAGCAGTACTTC. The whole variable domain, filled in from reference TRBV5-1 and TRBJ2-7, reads KAGVTQTPRYLIKTRGQQVTLSCSPISGHRSVSWYQQTPGQGLQFLFEYFSETQRNKGNFPGRFSGRQFSNSRSEMNVSTLELGDSALYLCASSFSLFVYEQYFGPGTRLTVT.

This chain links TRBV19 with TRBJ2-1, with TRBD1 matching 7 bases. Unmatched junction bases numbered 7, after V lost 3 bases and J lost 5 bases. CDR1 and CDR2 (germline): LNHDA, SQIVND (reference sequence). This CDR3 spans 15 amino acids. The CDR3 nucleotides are TGTGCCAGTAGTATGGACAGGTCTGGGCACAATGAGCAGTTCTTC. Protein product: CASSMDRSGHNEQFF.

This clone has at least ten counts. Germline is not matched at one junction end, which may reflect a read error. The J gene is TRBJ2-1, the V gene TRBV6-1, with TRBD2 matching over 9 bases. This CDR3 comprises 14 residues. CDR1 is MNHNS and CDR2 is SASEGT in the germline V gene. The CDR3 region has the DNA TGTGCCAGCAGGGAAGTCGGTAGCGGGGGTGAGCAGTTCTTC. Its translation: CASREVGSGGEQFF.